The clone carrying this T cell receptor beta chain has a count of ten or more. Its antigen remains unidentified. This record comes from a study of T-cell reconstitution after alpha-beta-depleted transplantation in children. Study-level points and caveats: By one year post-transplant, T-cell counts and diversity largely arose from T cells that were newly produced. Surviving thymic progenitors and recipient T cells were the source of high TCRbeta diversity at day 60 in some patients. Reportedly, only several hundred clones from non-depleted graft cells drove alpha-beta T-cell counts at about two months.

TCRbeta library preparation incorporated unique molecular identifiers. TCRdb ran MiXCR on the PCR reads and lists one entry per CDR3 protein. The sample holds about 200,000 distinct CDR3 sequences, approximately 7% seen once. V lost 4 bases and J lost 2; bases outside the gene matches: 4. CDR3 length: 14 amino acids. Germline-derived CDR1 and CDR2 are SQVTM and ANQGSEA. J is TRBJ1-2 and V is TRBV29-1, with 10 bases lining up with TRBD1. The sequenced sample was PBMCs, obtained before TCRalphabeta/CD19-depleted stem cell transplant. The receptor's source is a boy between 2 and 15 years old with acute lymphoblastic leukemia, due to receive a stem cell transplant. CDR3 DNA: TGCAGCGTTGGAGGGACAGGGGCCAACTATGGCTACACCTTC. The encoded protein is CSVGGTGANYGYTF.